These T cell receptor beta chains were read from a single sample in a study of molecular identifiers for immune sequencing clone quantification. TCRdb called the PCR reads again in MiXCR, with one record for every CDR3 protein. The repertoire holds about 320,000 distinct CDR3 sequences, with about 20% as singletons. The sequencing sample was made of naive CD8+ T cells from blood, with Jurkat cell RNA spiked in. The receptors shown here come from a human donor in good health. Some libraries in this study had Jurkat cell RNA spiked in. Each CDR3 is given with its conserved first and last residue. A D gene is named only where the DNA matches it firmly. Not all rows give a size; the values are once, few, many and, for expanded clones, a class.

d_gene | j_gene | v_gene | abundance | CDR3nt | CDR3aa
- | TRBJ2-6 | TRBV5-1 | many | TGCGCCAGCAGCGAAGGGGCCAACGTCCTGACTTTC | CASSEGANVLTF
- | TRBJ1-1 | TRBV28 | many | TGTGCCAGCAGTAATAACAGGGATGGATGGAACACTGAAGCTTTCTTT | CASSNNRDGWNTEAFF
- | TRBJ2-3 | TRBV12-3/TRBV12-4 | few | TGTGCCAGCAGCCCCACTCCAGACCGCGGCGCGAGCACAGATACGCAGTATTTT | CASSPTPDRGASTDTQYF
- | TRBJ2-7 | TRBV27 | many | TGTGCCAGCAGTTTATCGGGCAGAGGGTGGTACGAGCAGTACTTC | CASSLSGRGWYEQYF
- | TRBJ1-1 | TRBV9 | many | TGTGCCAGCAGCGTAGATGGGGTTGGGGCTGAAGCTTTCTTT | CASSVDGVGAEAFF
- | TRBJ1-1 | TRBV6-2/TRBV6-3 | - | TGTGCCAGCGGTAATTTAAGTTTCAGCAGACGCGCTTTCTTT | CASGNLSFSRRAFF
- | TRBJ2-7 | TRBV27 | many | TGTGCCAGCGCCTGGGAGAGCTCCTACGAGCAGTACTTC | CASAWESSYEQYF
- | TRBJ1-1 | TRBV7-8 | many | TGTGCCAGCAGCTTAGTTTCCGGGGCAACTGAAGCTTTCTTT | CASSLVSGATEAFF
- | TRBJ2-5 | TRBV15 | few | TGTGCCACCAGCATGAGGGGCCCGGAGGTGGAGACCCAGTACTTC | CATSMRGPEVETQYF
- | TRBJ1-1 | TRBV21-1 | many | TGTGGGGTGTTTTATGTAGCTTTCTTT | CGVFYVAFF
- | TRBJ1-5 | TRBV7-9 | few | TGTGCCAGCAGCCCAATAACAGGGTTTGGTCAGCCCCAGCATTTT | CASSPITGFGQPQHF
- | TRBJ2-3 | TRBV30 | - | TGTGCCTGTTCAGGGATCATCACAGATACGCAGTATTTT | CACSGIITDTQYF
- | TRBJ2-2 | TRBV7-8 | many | TGTGCCAGCAGCTACGTTGCGAACACCGGGGAGCTGTTTTTT | CASSYVANTGELFF
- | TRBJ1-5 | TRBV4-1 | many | TGCGCCAGCAGCCAAGAAGGTTACAGCAATCAGCCCCAGCATTTT | CASSQEGYSNQPQHF
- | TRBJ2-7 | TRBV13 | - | TGTGCCAGCAGCCAGGGTATTCGGTCCTACGAGCAGTACTTC | CASSQGIRSYEQYF
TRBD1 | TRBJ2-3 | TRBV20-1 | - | TGCAGTGCTTGTGGCCTAGACAGGGTGACAGATACGCAGTATTTT | CSACGLDRVTDTQYF
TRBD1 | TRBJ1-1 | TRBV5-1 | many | TGCGCCAGCAGCCCCCGGGACAGCCCGAACACTGAAGCTTTCTTT | CASSPRDSPNTEAFF
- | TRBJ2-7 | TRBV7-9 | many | TGTGCCAGCAGCACACCACCCCCCTTGGAGGGGATTACAAAGTACGAGCAGTACTTC | CASSTPPPLEGITKYEQYF
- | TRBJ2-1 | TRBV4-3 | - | TGCGCCAGCTGCCAGTACAGGGCCCAGGGTGAGCAGTTCTTC | CASCQYRAQGEQFF
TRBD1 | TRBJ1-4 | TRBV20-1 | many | TGCAGTGCTAGAGCCCCACTTAGGTCCGGGACAGTTAATGAAAAACTGTTTTTT | CSARAPLRSGTVNEKLFF
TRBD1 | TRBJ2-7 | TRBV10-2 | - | TGCGCCAGCAGTGAGTCGGGACAGGGCGCCTACGAGCAGTACTTC | CASSESGQGAYEQYF
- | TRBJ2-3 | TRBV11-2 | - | TGTGCCAGCAGCTTTTTGGAGGGGGGCACAGATACGCAGTATTTT | CASSFLEGGTDTQYF
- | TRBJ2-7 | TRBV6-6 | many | TGTGCCAGCAGTTATCGGACAGCTACCTACGAGCAGTACTTC | CASSYRTATYEQYF
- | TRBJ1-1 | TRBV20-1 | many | TGCAGTGCTAGAGATCTGTTGAACACTGAAGCTTTCTTT | CSARDLLNTEAFF
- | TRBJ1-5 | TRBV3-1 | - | TGTGCCAGCAGCCAAGATACGTTAGGCAATCAGCCCCAGCATTTT | CASSQDTLGNQPQHF
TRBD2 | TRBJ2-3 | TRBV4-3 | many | TGCGCCAGCAGCCAGGGAACTAGCGGGAGTTCAGATACGCAGTATTTT | CASSQGTSGSSDTQYF
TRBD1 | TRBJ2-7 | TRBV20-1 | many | TGCAGTGCTAGAGATAGGGACAGGGGCCCCGAGCAGTACTTC | CSARDRDRGPEQYF
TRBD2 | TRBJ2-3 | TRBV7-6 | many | TGTGCCAGCAGCTTAGTAGTCTTCCAGCGGGAGGACGGCACAGATACGCAGTATTTT | CASSLVVFQREDGTDTQYF
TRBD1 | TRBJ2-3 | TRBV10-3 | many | TGTGCCATCAGAGGGACAGGGGTGACAGATACGCAGTATTTT | CAIRGTGVTDTQYF
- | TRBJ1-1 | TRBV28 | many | TGTGCCAGCTCAGTCCGGGAAAACACTGAAGCTTTCTTT | CASSVRENTEAFF
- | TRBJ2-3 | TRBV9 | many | TGTGCCAGCAGCGTAGTGGCGGGGGCCGCAGATACGCAGTATTTT | CASSVVAGAADTQYF
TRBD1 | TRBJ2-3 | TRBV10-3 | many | TGTGCCATCAGTGACCCGGGACAGGGTTTAGATACGCAGTATTTT | CAISDPGQGLDTQYF
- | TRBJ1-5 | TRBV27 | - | TGTGCCAGCAGTTTACAAGGGGTCTCCTCCAATCAGCCCCAGCATTTT | CASSLQGVSSNQPQHF
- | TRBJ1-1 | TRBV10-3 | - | TGTGCCATCAGTGAGTCGGGGGTCGGTGGGGATCTGAACACTGAAGCTTTCTTT | CAISESGVGGDLNTEAFF
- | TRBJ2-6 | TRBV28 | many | TGTGCCAGCAATAGCAGGCCAATCTCTGGGGCCAACGTCCTGACTTTC | CASNSRPISGANVLTF
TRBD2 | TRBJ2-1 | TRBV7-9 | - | TGTGCCAGCAGCGCGAGTCGTCTAGCGGAGGTGTATGAGCAGTTCTTC | CASSASRLAEVYEQFF
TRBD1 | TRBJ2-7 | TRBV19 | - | TGTGCCAGTAGTATCTATTCGCCAGGGGGCTCCTACGAGCAGTACTTC | CASSIYSPGGSYEQYF